Listed here is a single T cell receptor beta chain. The data stem from a study of blood T cell repertoires in COVID-19. Original data processing: It was from reference gene primer amplification that nucleated cell counts were estimated. The method was immunoSEQ multiplex PCR; TCRdb's version includes in-frame clones alone and lacks a portion of them. Clone size and V and J calls were adopted from that table, with D and trimming inferred from the DNA. The sample holds about 27,000 clones, 65% to 90% seen once. Sample: peripheral blood. The TCR comes from a man in his 70s with active COVID-19.

The CDR3, as DNA: TGTGCCAGCAGCCGCGGACTAGCGGGGGGCACCTTCTCCTACAATGAGCAGTTCTTC. Translation gives CASSRGLAGGTFSYNEQFF. The chain links TRBV11-2 to TRBJ2-1; 14 nucleotides align to TRBD2. Unmatched junction bases numbered 9, after V lost 5 bases and J lost 0 bases. Germline CDR1 is SGHAT and CDR2 is FQNNGV. The CDR3 spans 19 residues.